These 9 T cell receptor beta chains share one sample of origin, sequenced in a study of cytomegalovirus exposure and HLA in healthy donors. PCR was performed using 60 Vbeta and 13 Jbeta primers. Sequenced by immunoSEQ multiplex PCR; TCRdb stores in-frame clones only, minus some. The table includes about 190,000 clones, about 84% detected once. Sample: PBMCs. The source is a man aged 50 or older in good health and CMV-seronegative.

DNA for the CDR3: TGCGCCAGCAGCCGCCTTCCTCCGGGACAGGAGCGATACGAGCAGTACTTC. Amino acid sequence: CASSRLPPGQERYEQYF. This chain links TRBV4-1 with TRBJ2-7; TRBD1 matches at 8 bases. Germline lookup yields CDR1 MGHRA and CDR2 YSYEKL. The CDR3 totals 17 residues. J was trimmed by 4 bases and V by 4 bases; bases with no gene match: 15.

This chain links TRBV5-7 with TRBJ1-5, with a possible D match to TRBD1 (5 bases). TRBV5-7 is labeled an ORF, and its function is uncertain. The V end was cut by 2 bases, the J end by 1 base, with 19 bases between. The CDR3 sequence is 18 residues long. CDR3 protein: CASSFARPRDRSNQPQHF. DNA of the CDR3: TGTGCCAGCAGCTTCGCACGTCCCCGCGACAGAAGCAATCAGCCCCAGCATTTT.

This chain uses TRBV2 with TRBJ2-1, with 14 bases matching TRBD2. With V trimmed by 8 bases and J by 0 bases, 18 bases remained unmatched. Germline loops: CDR1 SNHLY, CDR2 FYNNEI. This CDR3 region has 21 residues. Here the CDR3 reads CASLTPAGTSGGGSSYNEQFF. Written as DNA, the CDR3 is TGTGCCAGCTTAACACCCGCCGGGACTAGCGGGGGTGGGAGCTCCTACAATGAGCAGTTCTTC.

The rearrangement joins TRBV7-9 to TRBJ2-1; 9 positions match TRBD2. This CDR3 is built from 16 residues. Looked up from germline, CDR1 is SEHNR and CDR2 is FQNEAQ (reference sequence). Trimming at V came to 6 bases and at J to 5 bases, leaving 11 bases not matched to a gene. CDR3 in amino acids: CASRSSGGPVNNEQFF. The CDR3 DNA is TGTGCCAGCAGGAGTAGCGGGGGTCCTGTAAACAATGAGCAGTTCTTC.

This clone was recorded once. The chain carries TRBV7-9 and TRBJ2-7, with TRBD1 identical over 10 bases. Trimming took 4 bases from V and 3 from J; bases not matched to a gene: 6. CDR1 and CDR2 (germline): SEHNR, FQNEAQ (reference sequence). The CDR3 has 15 residues. The CDR3 nucleotides read TGTGCCAGCAGCTCCGGACAGGGGGTGTTCTACGAGCAGTACTTC. It translates to CASSSGQGVFYEQYF. Based on the CDR3 plus reference TRBV7-9 and TRBJ2-7, the full variable domain is DTGVSQNPRHKITKRGQNVTFRCDPISEHNRLYWYRQTLGQGPEFLTYFQNEAQLEKSRLLSDRFSAERPKGSFSTLEIQRTEQGDSAMYLCASSSGQGVFYEQYFGPGTRLTVT.

J is TRBJ1-5 and V is TRBV19; TRBD1 matches at 9 bases. The CDR3 contains 17 residues. The germline gives CDR1 LNHDA, CDR2 SQIVND (reference sequence). V lost 3 bases and J lost 3; bases outside the gene matches: 9. For the CDR3, the DNA is TGTGCCAGTAGTATCGTTCTGGGGGACAGGGTCAATCAGCCCCAGCATTTT. This sequence encodes CASSIVLGDRVNQPQHF. The whole variable domain, remainder taken from reference TRBV19 and TRBJ1-5, is DGGITQSPKYLFRKEGQNVTLSCEQNLNHDAMYWYRQDPGQGLRLIYYSQIVNDFQKGDIAEGYSVSREKKESFPLTVTSAQKNPTAFYLCASSIVLGDRVNQPQHFGDGTRLSIL.

This clone was detected only once. The chain couples TRBV11-2 to TRBJ1-4, with 10 nucleotides matching TRBD1. The CDR3 is 14 amino acids. V lost 1 base and J lost 14; bases outside the gene matches: 7. Germline values: CDR1 SGHAT, CDR2 FQNNGV. CDR3 loop: CASSLVFGTGVLFF. In DNA, the CDR3 is TGTGCCAGCAGCTTAGTATTCGGGACAGGGGTTCTGTTTTTT.

V usage is TRBV21-1 and J usage is TRBJ1-2; the table's D call of TRBD1 was not tested on the DNA. TRBV21-1 is termed a pseudogene. The CDR3 has 16 amino acids. In DNA form, the CDR3 reads TGTGCCAGCAGCAAAGAAAGGGGTTTAGGCAACTATGGCTACACCTTC. It translates to CASSKERGLGNYGYTF.

As to this clone: The junction does not match germline at one end; this may be a read error. J is TRBJ2-7 and V is TRBV5-1, with 11 bases identical to TRBD1. The germline gives CDR1 SGHRS, CDR2 YFSETQ. This CDR3 comprises 17 residues. CDR3 nucleotides: TGCGCCAGCAGCGTCCGGGACAGGGGGAGGTACTCCCACGAGCAGTACTTC. As protein: CASSVRDRGRYSHEQYF. The whole variable domain, filled in from reference TRBV5-1 and TRBJ2-7, reads KAGVTQTPRYLIKTRGQQVTLSCSPISGHRSVSWYQQTPGQGLQFLFEYFSETQRNKGNFPGRFSGRQFSNSRSEMNVSTLELGDSALYLCASSVRDRGRYSHEQYFGPGTRLTVT.